This T cell receptor beta chain emerged from a study of cytomegalovirus exposure and HLA in healthy donors. General observations from the study: The study flagged approximately 180 TCR beta chains as cytomegalovirus-associated. Based on reports, TCR beta sequences accurately predicted HLA-A and HLA-B alleles for most subjects.

Points on this clone: Its antigen is not identified.

This CDR3 comprises 13 residues. The germline V and J ends were trimmed by 1 base and 6 bases, with 10 bases remaining between them. The PCR was carried out with 60 Vbeta primers and 13 Jbeta primers. Profiled with immunoSEQ multiplex PCR; TCRdb holds only in-frame clones, not every one. The table includes some 99,000 clones, around 67% detected once. The sequence derives from a male donor in good health and CMV-seronegative. The V and J genes are TRBV5-3 and TRBJ1-1; no clear D gene. TRBV5-3 is an ORF; its function is uncertain. The sequencing sample was made of PBMCs. This CDR3 reads CARSLFRSAEAFF. DNA for the CDR3: TGTGCCAGAAGCTTGTTCAGGTCGGCTGAAGCTTTCTTT.